The following is a T cell receptor (beta chain) sequence with its context. The sample belongs to a study of T cell changes during pregnancy in multiple sclerosis. There are 14 residues in the CDR3. Germline CDR1 reads LNHDA; CDR2 reads SQIVND (reference sequence). Losses at the gene ends were 6 bases for V and 7 bases for J; bases not matched to a gene: 8. Repertoires were generated with immunoSEQ multiplex PCR, while TCRdb's copy carries only in-frame clones and drops some. The sample holds around 88,000 clones, 92% seen once. This receptor was identified in a female donor in good health, enrolled as a control in a pregnancy study. This specimen consisted of peripheral blood, obtained after pregnancy. The J gene is TRBJ2-1, the V gene TRBV19, with 8 positions matching TRBD1. The CDR3 loop reads CASSRQGFWNEQFF. In nucleotides, the CDR3 is TGTGCCAGTAGCAGACAGGGGTTTTGGAATGAGCAGTTCTTC.